This T cell receptor (beta chain) stems from a study of OX40 agonist ivuxolimab in advanced cancers. V gave up 1 base and J gave up 4 bases, with 11 bases separating them. The germline V gene encodes CDR1 SNHLY and CDR2 FYNNEI. CDR3 size: 15 residues. TCRdb's table, derived via immunoSEQ multiplex PCR, lists solely in-frame clones and lacks some. The sample contains 45,000 to 60,000 clones, roughly 90% of which appear only once. The material was CD4+ or CD8+ T cells sorted from blood, obtained in a trial of the OX40 agonist ivuxolimab. The chain recombines TRBV2 with TRBJ1-5; D remains ambiguous. This receptor was taken from an adult with an advanced solid tumor such as melanoma, head and neck, liver or kidney cancer. The DNA of the CDR3 is TGTGCCAGCAGTGAAGAACAGTTGGGGAATCAGCCCCAGCATTTT. It encodes CASSEEQLGNQPQHF.